This TCR beta chain was profiled in a study of T cell responses to AZD1222 COVID-19 vaccine. There are 16 residues in the CDR3. The V gene's germline CDR1 is LGHNA and CDR2 YSLEER. Between the trimmed V and J ends, which lost 4 bases and 1 base, there was a span of 15 bases. A single count supports this clone. Clones were sequenced by immunoSEQ multiplex PCR, and TCRdb holds only the in-frame ones, with some missing. The sample yields around 91,000 clones, 70% to 90% seen once. The receptor comes from an adult in good health. The starting material was peripheral blood, obtained on day 0 of AZD1222 vaccination. The gene calls are TRBV4-3 and TRBJ2-3; D may be TRBD2 (5 bases). CDR3 sequence: CASSRSFRRGTDTQYF. CDR3 in DNA: TGCGCCAGCAGCCGATCGTTCCGGCGGGGCACAGATACGCAGTATTTT.